This paragraph reports one T cell receptor (beta chain). What it binds is unknown. The entry originates in a study of shared clonotypes between healthy human individuals. The germline gives CDR1 SGHRS, CDR2 YFSETQ. CDR3 size: 14 residues. V lost 6 bases and J lost 1; bases outside the gene matches: 5. In the naive CD8 group, cells lacked CD45RO and were positively selected for CCR7, so terminally differentiated effector memory CD45RA+ cells were left out. Overall study results and limits: Clonotypes not shared had lower generation probabilities than those common to all four donors. Sorted-subset sequencing, rarefaction showed, was incomplete despite large depth.

Samples underwent the assay at deep level. Repertoires were generated with immunoSEQ multiplex PCR, while TCRdb's copy carries only in-frame clones and drops some. The sample has approximately 650,000 clones; roughly 96% are singletons. The clonotype comes from a woman under 40 in good health. Specimen: naive CD8+ T cells sorted from blood. This chain uses TRBV5-1 with TRBJ2-3, with 7 bases that match TRBD1. The CDR3 DNA is TGCGCCAGCAAGGGGGCTCGGGGCACAGATACGCAGTATTTT. Its protein product is CASKGARGTDTQYF.